The clone carrying this T cell receptor (beta chain) showed up just a few times. TCRdb passed the RACE reads through MiXCR, listing each CDR3 protein once. The sample contains about 180,000 distinct CDR3 sequences, 25% to 35% of which appear only once. The V gene end was trimmed by 6 bases and the J gene end by 0 bases; junction bases not matched to a gene: 14. Per germline, CDR1 DFQATT and CDR2 SNEGSKA (reference sequence). The CDR3 spans 17 residues. The data originate from a study of human T cells and chemical hapten exposure. Time point here: pre-sensitization, week 0. Treatment meaning: therapeutic diphenylcyclopropenone sensitization with weekly scalp DPC.

This sequence was found in a woman aged 30 to 39 with alopecia areata. Some clones in this sample may be carry-over from other donors' samples. The specimen comprised whole blood, sampled in connection with sensitization to the hapten diphenylcyclopropenone (DPC). The rearrangement links TRBV20-1 to TRBJ1-5, with 7 bases fitting TRBD1. The CDR3 region is CSAITRDRVYSNQPQHF. As DNA, the CDR3 is TGCAGTGCCATTACCCGGGACAGAGTGTATAGCAATCAGCCCCAGCATTTT.